This TCR beta chain was retrieved from a study of graft-versus-host responses after intestinal transplantation. Study details: Tacrolimus and steroids were given for about 3 years to all recipients after anti-thymocyte globulin induction. Study observations and caveats: The marrow of recipients harbored GvH clones, and ileum or blood showed some of them first.

Profiled with immunoSEQ multiplex PCR; TCRdb holds only in-frame clones, not every one. The profile covers about 86,000 clones, with about nine tenths appearing a single time and more than 0.25% taken by the ten largest. About this clone: The antigen is undetermined.

This sequence was found in a human donor who was the organ donor for an intestinal transplant. This specimen consisted of unstimulated CD4+ T cells sorted from spleen or lymph node cells, obtained before transplant.

Written as DNA, the CDR3 is TGTGCCAGCAGCTTAGGGGGGCCCACTGAAGCTTTCTTT. Residues: CASSLGGPTEAFF. The rearrangement joins TRBV7-6 to TRBJ1-1; D possibly corresponds to TRBD1 (6 bases). The CDR3 sequence is 13 residues long. Germline loops: CDR1 SGHVS, CDR2 FNYEAQ. Trimming left V 1 base short and J 4 bases short, with 7 bases between.